The T cell receptor (beta chain) under discussion was sequenced for a study of shared clonotypes between healthy human individuals. Notes on the study in general: Generation probabilities of non-shared clonotypes were lower (relative to those shared by all four donors).

This clone has only one observation. The target antigen is unknown. The data were produced by immunoSEQ multiplex PCR, yet TCRdb's version contains in-frame clones alone and is incomplete. The sample has fewer than 1.4 million clones, approximately 80% seen once. The CDR3 consists of 17 residues. Germline CDR1 reads PRHDT; CDR2 reads FYEKMQ (reference sequence). Trimming took 1 base from V and 0 from J, leaving 16 bases between them. The sequencing sample was made of memory CD4+ T cells from PBMCs. Subset in this sample: CD45RA-negative fraction. The source is a young man in good health. Some clones in this sample may be carry-over from other donors' samples. V and J are TRBV13 and TRBJ2-7; the D gene is possibly TRBD2 (6 bases). The CDR3 is CASSLARGRKSSYEQYF. DNA of the CDR3: TGTGCCAGCAGCTTAGCCCGGGGGAGGAAGAGCTCCTACGAGCAGTACTTC.